Listed here are 19 T cell receptor beta chains from one sample, sequenced in a study of regulatory T cells in long-lasting Graves disease. Time point: persistent/refractory GD, antithyroid drugs over 5 years with positive TRAb. PBMC-derived RNA was used for the TCR library. Combining iRepertoire HTBI primers with Arm-PCR of CDR3 regions, the authors built TCR beta libraries. Via MiXCR, TCRdb re-called the multiplex PCR reads, giving one row per CDR3 protein. The profile shows some 370,000 distinct CDR3 sequences, roughly 24% of them singletons. Sequences were derived from peripheral blood mononuclear cells (PBMCs), sampled when the disease was refractory, from a patient treated with antithyroid drugs. Receptor source: a woman in her 40s with Graves disease.

This clonotype was counted a few times. The rearrangement uses TRBV4-1 and TRBJ2-5; TRBD2 matches at 9 bases. Germline V gene data show CDR1 as MGHRA and CDR2 as YSYEKL. The trim removed 5 bases at V and 5 bases at J, leaving 15 bases unmatched. The CDR3 sequence is 17 residues long. The CDR3 nucleotides read TGCGCCAGCAGCAACTTCCGGAGCGGGAGGCCCGGCGAGACCCAGTACTTC. As protein: CASSNFRSGRPGETQYF.

The chain joins TRBV3-1 to TRBJ2-7, with 7 bases fitting TRBD2. The CDR3 spans 15 residues. V was pared by 3 bases and J by 6 bases, with 11 bases of the junction left unmatched. Germline V gene sequence: CDR1 LGHDT, CDR2 YNNKEL (reference sequence). The CDR3 sequence is CASSHSGTLLGEQYF. Here the CDR3 DNA reads TGTGCCAGCAGCCACAGCGGGACTCTTCTCGGCGAGCAGTACTTC.

This clonotype has more than one count but fewer than ten. The chain uses TRBV15 and TRBJ1-2; D is possibly TRBD1 (6 bases). The CDR3 consists of 13 residues. Trimming cost V 0 bases and J 9 bases, with 11 bases left between them. Germline V gene sequence: CDR1 LNHNV, CDR2 YYDKDF (reference sequence). This chain's CDR3 is CATSRDHRERYTF. In DNA form, the CDR3 reads TGTGCCACCAGCAGAGATCACAGGGAGCGCTACACCTTC.

As concerns this clonotype: The CDR3 does not end in the conserved phenylalanine or tryptophan, so this is likely a read error. V and J are TRBV20-1 and TRBJ1-1; D is ambiguous. Germline CDR1 DFQATT, CDR2 SNEGSKA (reference sequence). This CDR3 has 13 residues. The CDR3 DNA reads TGCAGGGCCCAGAGCCGCTTAAACACTGAAGCTTTCCTT. Its translation is CRAQSRLNTEAFL.

The chain carries TRBV7-9 and TRBJ2-7, with D unclear. The CDR3 totals 12 residues. The ends were cut back, 1 base at V and 6 bases at J, with 7 bases in the middle. CDR1 and CDR2 (germline): SEHNR, FQNEAQ (reference sequence). Written as DNA, the CDR3 is TGTGCCAGCAGCTTAGAAGCGTTCGAGCAGTACTTC. Translating it yields CASSLEAFEQYF.

This clonotype was counted only a few times. J is TRBJ2-7 and V is TRBV11-2; perhaps TRBD1 as D (6 bases). Germline CDR1 SGHAT, CDR2 FQNNGV. CDR3 length: 14 residues. The V gene lost 5 bases and the J gene lost 0 bases, with 11 bases spanning the gap. CDR3 sequence: CASSQGDNSYEQYF. The DNA for the CDR3 is TGTGCCAGCAGCCAAGGGGACAACTCCTACGAGCAGTACTTC.

Comments on this clonotype: At one of its ends the junction is not consistent with the germline gene, which may arise from a read error. The rearrangement uses TRBV18 and TRBJ2-1, with D possibly TRBD2 on 5 matching bases. The V gene's germline CDR1 is KGHSH and CDR2 LQKENI. The CDR3 length is 15 residues. The CDR3 here is CACSPNQRRYNEQFF. The CDR3 DNA reads TGTGCCTGCTCACCAAACCAGCGGAGATACAATGAGCAGTTCTTC.

This clonotype was counted many times. The V gene is TRBV6-5, the J gene TRBJ2-7; D is unclear. Germline V gene lookup returns CDR1 MNHEY and CDR2 SVGAGI. The CDR3 has 15 residues. Trimming left V 2 bases short and J 3 bases short, with 14 bases between. In DNA, the CDR3 is TGTGCCAGCAGTTACCTCGCCTCGTATGGCTACGAGCAGTACTTC. Its translation is CASSYLASYGYEQYF.

The chain recombines TRBV7-8 with TRBJ2-4, with D perhaps TRBD2 (6 bases). The CDR3 covers 17 residues. V lost 1 base to trimming and J lost 3 bases, with 16 bases between them. Looked up from germline, CDR1 is SGHVS and CDR2 is FQNEAQ. In nucleotides, the CDR3 is TGTGCCAGCAGCTTAGGGGGGAGGAGAAGCCTCAAAAACATTCAGTACTTC. Amino acid sequence: CASSLGGRRSLKNIQYF. The full variable domain, with the rest looked up from reference TRBV7-8 and TRBJ2-4, is GAGVSQSPRYKVAKRGQDVALRCDPISGHVSLFWYQQALGQGPEFLTYFQNEAQLDKSGLPSDRFFAERPEGSVSTLKIQRTQQEDSAVYLCASSLGGRRSLKNIQYFGAGTRLSVL.

The table lists this clonotype with many counts. V gene TRBV10-3 combines with J gene TRBJ1-1; D unresolved. This CDR3 has 16 amino acids. Looked up from germline, CDR1 is ENHRY and CDR2 is SYGVKD. V lost 11 bases, J lost 0 bases, and 22 bases lay in between. CDR3 DNA: TGTGCCTCCCACGGCGGGGAGGGTCACATGAACACTGAAGCTTTCTTT. It encodes CASHGGEGHMNTEAFF.

Regarding this clonotype: It may be a read error: a sequence one base away is much more abundant. For the CDR3, the DNA is TGTGCCAGCAGTTGGGCTAGCGGGATCTACGAGCAGTACTTC. This translates into CASSWASGIYEQYF. The chain joins TRBV28 to TRBJ2-7, with TRBD2 identical over 9 bases. V was clipped by 4 bases and J by 3 bases; unmatched bases: 4. The CDR3 is made up of 14 amino acids. CDR1 is MDHEN, CDR2 SYDVKM, per germline.

The chain uses TRBV9 and TRBJ2-3; 10 positions agree with TRBD2. Germline CDR1 and CDR2: SGDLS and YYNGEE. V trimming: 3 bases; J trimming: 2 bases; junction bases outside the gene matches: 6. The CDR3 contains 16 residues. The CDR3 nucleotides are TGTGCCAGCAGCGGCCCTAGCGGGAGTCTCACAGATACGCAGTATTTT. This sequence encodes CASSGPSGSLTDTQYF.

Ten or more counts support this clonotype. J is TRBJ2-7 and V is TRBV7-8, with D maybe TRBD2 (6 bases). The length of the CDR3 is 17 residues. Germline V gene lookup returns CDR1 SGHVS and CDR2 FQNEAQ. Trimming shortened V by 4 bases and J by 3 bases, and 22 bases separated the two germline ends. In DNA form, the CDR3 reads TGTGCCAGCAGCTCACGACCTGGGGGGAAAGAGGGCTACGAGCAGTACTTC. Protein product: CASSSRPGGKEGYEQYF. Complete variable domain (other parts from reference TRBV7-8 and TRBJ2-7): GAGVSQSPRYKVAKRGQDVALRCDPISGHVSLFWYQQALGQGPEFLTYFQNEAQLDKSGLPSDRFFAERPEGSVSTLKIQRTQQEDSAVYLCASSSRPGGKEGYEQYFGPGTRLTVT.

The rearrangement joins TRBV14 to TRBJ2-5, with 9 bases identical to TRBD1. The CDR3 has 16 residues. The J segment lost 4 bases and the V segment lost 4 bases, leaving 10 bases of the junction unmatched. Germline loops: CDR1 SGHDN, CDR2 FVKESK. The CDR3 loop is CASSPPNGQGSETQYF. Here the CDR3 DNA reads TGTGCCAGCAGCCCCCCGAATGGACAGGGGTCAGAGACCCAGTACTTC. Supplemented by reference TRBV14 and TRBJ2-5, the full variable domain reads EAGVTQFPSHSVIEKGQTVTLRCDPISGHDNLYWYRRVMGKEIKFLLHFVKESKQDESGMPNNRFLAERTGGTYSTLKVQPAELEDSGVYFCASSPPNGQGSETQYFGPGTRLLVL.

The sample holds many counts of this clonotype. The chain is built from TRBV5-6 and TRBJ1-1; 9 bases agree with TRBD1. CDR3 length: 15 residues. With V trimmed by 3 bases and J by 6 bases, 9 bases remained unmatched. Looked up from germline, CDR1 is SGHDT and CDR2 is YYEEEE. CDR3 sequence (DNA): TGTGCCAGCAGCTCTGTAGGGACAGGGATCGCTGAAGCTTTCTTT. Protein: CASSSVGTGIAEAFF.

This clonotype has a handful of counts. This chain links TRBV12-3 or TRBV12-4 with TRBJ2-5; the match to TRBD1 covers 7 bases. V was pared by 6 bases and J by 5 bases, with 6 bases of the junction left unmatched. The CDR3 is made up of 13 amino acids. CDR3 in amino acids: CASRTQGLETQYF. CDR3 nucleotide sequence: TGTGCCAGCAGAACACAGGGGCTTGAGACCCAGTACTTC.

This clonotype was detected once. This clone may be a read error of a much larger clone one base away. The CDR3 does not end in the conserved phenylalanine or tryptophan, so this is likely a read error. The rearrangement uses TRBV12-3 or TRBV12-4 and TRBJ1-5; D unresolved. The CDR3 length is 14 residues. V lost 2 bases, J lost 4 bases, and 9 bases lay in between. The CDR3 reads CASSLYVPNQPQHS. For the CDR3, the DNA is TGTGCCAGCAGTTTATATGTCCCTAATCAGCCCCAGCATTCT.

This clonotype has at least ten counts. This chain joins TRBV2 and TRBJ2-7; no reliable D call. The V gene's germline CDR1 is SNHLY and CDR2 FYNNEI. The length of the CDR3 is 11 residues. Trimming stripped 0 bases from V and 10 bases from J, with 7 bases between. The CDR3 DNA follows: TGTGCCAGCAGTGAAGCTTCCTTACAGTACTTC. Its protein product is CASSEASLQYF. Using reference TRBV2 and TRBJ2-7 for the parts outside the CDR3, the full variable domain is EPEVTQTPSHQVTQMGQEVILRCVPISNHLYFYWYRQILGQKVEFLVSFYNNEISEKSEIFDDQFSVERPDGSNFTLKIRSTKLEDSAMYFCASSEASLQYFGPGTRLTVT.

In the case of this clonotype: A single base separates this from a much larger clone, so it may be a read error. The chain carries TRBV6-5 and TRBJ2-5; 11 bases map to TRBD2. V was clipped by 0 bases and J by 7 bases; unmatched bases: 10. CDR1 and CDR2 (germline): MNHEY, SVGAGI. This CDR3 has 17 amino acids. This chain's CDR3 is CASSYSKLAGGGGTQYF. Written as DNA, the CDR3 is TGTGCCAGCAGTTACTCGAAGCTAGCGGGAGGAGGAGGGACCCAGTACTTC.